Presented here are 23 T cell receptor beta chains from one specimen sequenced in a study of shared clonotypes between healthy human individuals. This table comes from immunoSEQ multiplex PCR, and its TCRdb copy is limited to in-frame clones, with some not included. The table lists 1.5 million to 1.9 million clones, 98% of them singletons. Sequenced input: naive CD4+ T cells sorted from blood. Subset in this sample: CD45RA+ positively selected. The receptor source for this set is a man aged 25 to 40 in good health.

A note on this clone: At the DNA level, this CDR3 is encoded by other sequences in the same sample as well. J is TRBJ2-2 and V is TRBV5-1; 7 bases align to TRBD1. Germline values: CDR1 SGHRS, CDR2 YFSETQ. This CDR3 comprises 14 residues. Trimming removed 4 bases from V and 4 bases from J; junction bases left unmatched: 4. CDR3 DNA: TGCGCCAGCAGCCTAAGACAGGGCACCGGGGAGCTGTTTTTT. Translated: CASSLRQGTGELFF.

This clone has a single count. The chain recombines TRBV9 with TRBJ2-3; 8 positions match TRBD2. The V gene's germline CDR1 is SGDLS and CDR2 YYNGEE. The V and J ends lost 3 bases and 4 bases, in that order; junction bases with no gene match: 7. The CDR3 has 15 residues. The CDR3 protein is CASSASGTRADTQYF. The CDR3 bases are TGTGCCAGCAGCGCGTCAGGGACTAGAGCAGATACGCAGTATTTT.

The chain links TRBV19 to TRBJ2-7; D might be TRBD1 (6 bases). This CDR3 is built from 12 residues. With 10 bases removed from V and 2 bases from J, the gap between germline ends came to 12 bases. CDR1 and CDR2 from the germline V gene are LNHDA and SQIVND (reference sequence). The DNA of the CDR3 is TGTGCCACTTCAGGGGCGGCCTACGAGCAGTACTTC. It is translated as CATSGAAYEQYF.

The chain carries TRBV9 and TRBJ2-6, with no clear D. The germline CDR1 and CDR2 sequences are SGDLS and YYNGEE. This CDR3 comprises 17 residues. V dropped 3 bases and J dropped 1 base, with 14 bases sitting between them. This CDR3 is CASSEMKGVSGANVLTF. CDR3 DNA sequence: TGTGCCAGCAGCGAAATGAAGGGTGTGTCTGGGGCCAACGTCCTGACTTTC.

This chain uses TRBV5-1 with TRBJ2-3; unclear D gene. The CDR3 covers 15 residues. CDR1 and CDR2 (germline): SGHRS, YFSETQ. Trimming removed 1 base at V and 5 bases at J, with 14 bases between. Here the CDR3 reads CASSLSPTLGDTQYF. In nucleotides, the CDR3 is TGCGCCAGCAGCTTGAGTCCCACCCTCGGAGATACGCAGTATTTT. Complete variable domain (other parts from reference TRBV5-1 and TRBJ2-3): KAGVTQTPRYLIKTRGQQVTLSCSPISGHRSVSWYQQTPGQGLQFLFEYFSETQRNKGNFPGRFSGRQFSNSRSEMNVSTLELGDSALYLCASSLSPTLGDTQYFGPGTRLTVL.

The V and J genes are TRBV2 and TRBJ2-3; 7 positions agree with TRBD2. Germline lookup yields CDR1 SNHLY and CDR2 FYNNEI. V gave up 5 bases and J gave up 6 bases; unmatched junction bases: 11. The CDR3 is made up of 15 amino acids. The CDR3 DNA reads TGTGCCAGCAGTTCGTTCAGCGGGACGGGCGATACGCAGTATTTT. It encodes CASSSFSGTGDTQYF.

This chain's CDR3 is CASSRGTGNTGELFF. The CDR3 region has the DNA TGTGCCAGCAGCCGCGGGACAGGGAACACCGGGGAGCTGTTTTTT. The chain carries TRBV4-2 and TRBJ2-2; 8 nucleotides line up with TRBD1. Unmatched junction bases numbered 2, after V lost 4 bases and J lost 1 base. Germline V gene data show CDR1 as LGHNA and CDR2 as YNFKEQ. The CDR3 covers 15 residues.

J is TRBJ2-7 and V is TRBV9, with 11 bases matching TRBD1. This CDR3 is built from 14 residues. Trimming at V came to 1 base and at J to 7 bases, leaving 4 bases not matched to a gene. The germline V gene has CDR1 SGDLS and CDR2 YYNGEE. The chain's CDR3 is CASSVRDRGVEQYF. The CDR3 bases are TGTGCCAGCAGCGTAAGGGACAGGGGGGTTGAGCAGTACTTC.

This chain uses TRBV7-9 with TRBJ2-3, with D possibly being TRBD1 (6 bases). This CDR3 region has 15 residues. The V gene lost 5 bases and the J gene lost 4 bases, with 16 bases spanning the gap. CDR1 SEHNR and CDR2 FQNEAQ come from the germline V gene (reference sequence). The CDR3 region is CASSPSRGNADTQYF. The CDR3 DNA follows: TGTGCCAGCAGCCCTAGCAGGGGAAACGCAGATACGCAGTATTTT.

This clone was found once. V is TRBV5-6 and J is TRBJ1-2; D may be TRBD1 (6 bases). CDR3 length: 15 residues. V was clipped by 4 bases and J by 7 bases, with 20 bases between them. The germline CDR1 and CDR2 sequences are SGHDT and YYEEEE. CDR3 DNA sequence: TGTGCCAGCAGCCCCGATAAAACAGGGCTTGGTGGCTACACCTTC. This gives the protein CASSPDKTGLGGYTF.

A remark on this clone: Other DNA sequences of this sample code for an identical CDR3. This chain uses TRBV4-3 with TRBJ2-7, with D possibly being TRBD1 (6 bases). Germline CDR1 and CDR2: LGHNA and YSLEER. Trimming removed 0 bases at V and 0 bases at J, with 9 bases between. CDR3 length equals 15 residues. CDR3 residues: CASSQDARGSYEQYF. DNA for the CDR3: TGCGCCAGCAGCCAAGACGCCAGGGGCTCCTACGAGCAGTACTTC.

The chain joins TRBV7-7 to TRBJ2-5; D gene unclear. In germline, CDR1 is SSHAT, CDR2 FNYEAQ (reference sequence). This CDR3 contains 13 residues. Trimming removed 5 bases from V and 4 bases from J, with 11 bases in between. Here the CDR3 reads CASSHYNRETQYF. The DNA for the CDR3 is TGTGCCAGCAGCCACTATAACCGAGAGACCCAGTACTTC.

The rearrangement joins TRBV27 to TRBJ2-1, with 9 nucleotides matching TRBD2. The germline CDR1 and CDR2 sequences are MNHEY and SMNVEV (reference sequence). J was trimmed by 9 bases and V by 5 bases; bases with no gene match: 17. The CDR3 spans 17 residues. The CDR3: CASSPPPAGGPGVEQFF. The DNA of the CDR3 is TGTGCCAGCAGTCCCCCACCGGCGGGAGGGCCTGGGGTTGAGCAGTTCTTC.

The chain carries TRBV29-1 and TRBJ2-2; a weak D match, TRBD1 (6 bases). In germline, CDR1 is SQVTM, CDR2 ANQGSEA. The CDR3 runs 16 residues. With 5 bases removed from V and 0 bases from J, the gap between germline ends came to 16 bases. Here the CDR3 reads CSVFLGQNSNTGELFF. The CDR3 bases are TGCAGCGTTTTTCTTGGACAGAACTCGAACACCGGGGAGCTGTTTTTT.

The chain joins TRBV27 to TRBJ2-7; 9 bases fit TRBD2. V dropped 6 bases and J dropped 4; count of bases not matched to a gene: 22. Germline CDR1 reads MNHEY; CDR2 reads SMNVEV (reference sequence). The CDR3 totals 19 residues. The CDR3 coding sequence is TGTGCCAGCAGCCCAAACTCCCTGGGACTAGCTTCTCCAAGTTACGAGCAGTACTTC. Protein product: CASSPNSLGLASPSYEQYF.

Concerning this clone: Other DNA sequences in the sample encode the same CDR3. V is TRBV5-1 and J is TRBJ1-4; no firm D call. V dropped 1 base and J dropped 5 bases, with 9 bases sitting between them. Germline CDR1 and CDR2: SGHRS and YFSETQ. The CDR3 is 14 amino acids. This CDR3 reads CASSLTAGNEKLFF. As DNA, the CDR3 is TGCGCCAGCAGCTTGACTGCGGGAAATGAAAAACTGTTTTTT.

About this clone: Other DNA variants within this sample encode the same CDR3. V gene TRBV10-3 combines with J gene TRBJ1-5; 9 bases fit TRBD1. The CDR3 extends over 14 amino acids. Germline V gives CDR1 ENHRY, CDR2 SYGVKD. V lost 4 bases to trimming and J lost 4 bases; unmatched junction nucleotides: 2. CDR3 protein: CAISGQGENQPQHF. The CDR3 nucleotides are TGTGCCATCAGTGGACAGGGGGAGAATCAGCCCCAGCATTTT.

The chain has TRBV5-4 and TRBJ1-2, with 8 bases that match TRBD1. The germline V gene encodes CDR1 SGHNT and CDR2 YYREEE (reference sequence). CDR3 length: 15 residues. V trimming: 2 bases; J trimming: 7 bases; junction bases outside the gene matches: 10. The CDR3 loop reads CASSLSDRDIGGYTF. The CDR3 region has the DNA TGTGCCAGCAGCTTATCGGACAGGGATATAGGTGGCTACACCTTC.

This chain links TRBV6-5 with TRBJ1-4; no firm D call. Between the trimmed V and J ends, which lost 4 bases and 5 bases, there was a span of 14 bases. Germline loops: CDR1 MNHEY, CDR2 SVGAGI. The CDR3 contains 15 residues. For the CDR3, the DNA is TGTGCCAGCAGTTCCACGGACGGAAGAAATGAAAAACTGTTTTTT. Residues: CASSSTDGRNEKLFF.

As DNA, the CDR3 is TGTGCCAGCAGCTTCACTACAGGGAGTGAAAAACTGTTTTTT. This encodes CASSFTTGSEKLFF. The chain links TRBV7-9 to TRBJ1-4, with D perhaps TRBD1 (6 bases). The length of the CDR3 is 14 residues. Trimming shortened V by 3 bases and J by 7 bases, and 12 bases separated the two germline ends. Germline V gives CDR1 SEHNR, CDR2 FQNEAQ (reference sequence).

The chain uses TRBV5-4 and TRBJ2-7, with 7 bases that match TRBD1. The V and J ends lost 4 bases and 1 base, in that order; junction bases with no gene match: 11. Per germline, CDR1 SGHNT and CDR2 YYREEE (reference sequence). The CDR3 runs to 16 residues. CDR3 sequence reads: CASSIDSGTASYEQYF. Written as DNA, the CDR3 is TGTGCCAGCAGCATAGACTCCGGGACAGCATCCTACGAGCAGTACTTC. The full variable domain, completed using reference TRBV5-4 and TRBJ2-7, is ETGVTQSPTHLIKTRGQQVTLRCSSQSGHNTVSWYQQALGQGPQFIFQYYREEENGRGNFPPRFSGLQFPNYSSELNVNALELDDSALYLCASSIDSGTASYEQYFGPGTRLTVT.

This clone was picked up one time. The chain is built from TRBV10-3 and TRBJ2-5; D is perhaps TRBD1 or TRBD2 (6 bases each). Looked up from germline, CDR1 is ENHRY and CDR2 is SYGVKD. The CDR3 consists of 13 residues. Trimming left V 10 bases short and J 1 base short, with 13 bases between. CDR3 sequence (DNA): TGTGCCACCAGGGGAGGTTCCCAAGAGACCCAGTACTTC. Its protein is CATRGGSQETQYF.

The chain has TRBV6-5 and TRBJ2-2; D not resolved. The V gene lost 3 bases and the J gene lost 6 bases, with 8 bases spanning the gap. CDR1 is MNHEY, CDR2 SVGAGI, per germline. The CDR3 runs to 13 residues. CDR3 coding DNA: TGTGCCAGCAGTTATAATCTCGCCGGGGAGCTGTTTTTT. Protein product: CASSYNLAGELFF.